The clone carrying this T cell receptor (beta chain) was observed at least ten times. The target antigen is unknown. These data belong to a study of T-cell reconstitution after alpha-beta-depleted transplantation in children. A TCRbeta library incorporating unique molecular identifiers was prepared. TCRdb independently ran MiXCR on the PCR reads; one entry per CDR3 protein. The sample lists under 850,000 distinct CDR3 sequences, around 12% seen once, with roughly 0.84% in the top ten. Findings and caveats of the study: It was reported that alpha-beta T cells came from several hundred expanded graft clones (about two months after transplant). Newly generated T cells supplied most T-cell counts and diversity one year post-transplant. Elevated TCRbeta diversity at day 60 was traced, in some patients, to surviving recipient T cells and thymic progenitors.

The CDR3 totals 17 residues. From germline, CDR1 is MGHDK and CDR2 SYGVNS. Unmatched junction bases numbered 5, after V lost 2 bases and J lost 0 bases. V usage is TRBV25-1 and J usage is TRBJ2-5, with 11 bases that match TRBD2. This clonotype was obtained from a girl aged 2 to 9 with congenital amegakaryocytic thrombocytopenia, due to receive a stem cell transplant. Sequencing was performed on PBMCs, taken before TCRalphabeta/CD19-depleted stem cell transplant. The CDR3 region is CASSEVRLAGYQETQYF. The DNA of the CDR3 is TGTGCCAGCAGTGAAGTCCGACTAGCGGGGTACCAAGAGACCCAGTACTTC.